This T cell receptor (beta chain) was recorded in a study of vaccination effects on CD4 cells after COVID-19. Study context: Participants each got two BNT162b2 or mRNA-1273 vaccine doses.

Viral peptide pool expansion of antigen-specific CD4+ T cells preceded sequencing in the ViraFEST assay. At the end of roughly 9 days of culture, CD4+ T cells were isolated. Nucleocapsid antibodies stayed negative before and after vaccination, showing no earlier SARS-CoV-2 infection. Peptides at about 10 ug/ml and IL-2 at about 9.8 IU/ml were added to a few million PBMC per well. Using immunoSEQ multiplex PCR, the repertoire was profiled, and TCRdb retains in-frame clones only, with some absent. The sample records about 24,000 clones, just under 75% being singletons. This CDR3 region has 14 residues. Trimming pared 9 bases from V and 5 bases from J, leaving 19 bases between. Per germline, CDR1 LNHDA and CDR2 SQIVND (reference sequence). About this clone: Its antigen is not known.

Study observations and caveats: Vaccine- and infection-induced clones showed marked clonal contraction late following vaccination.

The sample in question was CD4+ T cells from PBMCs cultured with SARS-CoV-2 spike peptides, obtained before COVID-19 vaccination. The chain carries TRBV19 and TRBJ2-5; D may match TRBD1 or TRBD2 (5 bases each). This receptor was obtained from a human donor who received a COVID-19 vaccine. CDR3 sequence: CASARDPRKETQYF. Written as DNA, the CDR3 is TGTGCCAGCGCCCGGGACCCGCGTAAGGAGACCCAGTACTTC.